This TCR beta chain was documented in a study of T-cell memory formation after mild COVID-19. A 5'RACE reaction primed in the constant segment made cDNA libraries of TCR alpha and TCR beta, and these carried sample barcodes and UMIs. TCRdb analysed the 5' RACE reads with MiXCR anew, one entry per CDR3 protein. The table includes some 340,000 distinct CDR3 sequences, about an eighth detected once. Germline CDR1 reads MGHRA; CDR2 reads YSYEKL. The CDR3 is 15 amino acids. Between the trimmed V and J ends, which lost 1 base and 1 base, there was a span of 10 bases. General observations from the study: Second-wave clones peaking on day 37 lacked confirmed SARS-CoV-2 specificity. Pre-infection memory contained some responding clones, which suggested that cross-reactive memory had joined. There was a balanced CD4/CD8 profile in clones contracting day 15 to 85, and later expanders leaned CD4+.

This clonotype appeared a few times. The antigen remains undetermined. The V gene is TRBV4-1, the J gene TRBJ1-1; D is ambiguous. The source is a young man who had mild COVID-19 (a few samples of this study predate the infection). Cell type and time point are not known. Sequencing was done on a sample of PBMCs or a T cell subset sorted from them (not recorded which). CDR3 in DNA: TGCGCCAGCAGCCAAGTTATACAAACGAACACTGAAGCTTTCTTT. The encoded protein is CASSQVIQTNTEAFF.